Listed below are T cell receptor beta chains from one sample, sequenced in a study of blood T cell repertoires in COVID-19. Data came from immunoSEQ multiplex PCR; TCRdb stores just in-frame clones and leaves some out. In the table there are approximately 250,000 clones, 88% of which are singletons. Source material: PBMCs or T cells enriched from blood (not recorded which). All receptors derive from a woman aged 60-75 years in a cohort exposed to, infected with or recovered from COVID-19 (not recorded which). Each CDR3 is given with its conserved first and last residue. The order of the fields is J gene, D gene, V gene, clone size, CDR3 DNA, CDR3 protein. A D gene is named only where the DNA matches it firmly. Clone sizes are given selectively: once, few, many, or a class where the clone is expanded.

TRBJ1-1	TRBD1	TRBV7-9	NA	TGTGCCAGCAACCTGGGACAGATGAACACTGAAGCTTTCTTT	CASNLGQMNTEAFF
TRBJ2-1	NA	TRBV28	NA	TGTGCCAGCAGTTTAGAGGTTTACAATGAGCAGTTCTTC	CASSLEVYNEQFF
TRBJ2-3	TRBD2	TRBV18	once	TGTGCCAGCTCAGTCACTAGCGGAGGCACAGATACGCAGTATTTT	CASSVTSGGTDTQYF
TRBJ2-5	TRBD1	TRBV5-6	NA	TGTGCCAGCAGCTGGACAGGGGAGGAGACCCAGTACTTC	CASSWTGEETQYF
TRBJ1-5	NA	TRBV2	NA	TGTGCCAGCAGTGATGGAGGGTATCAGCCCCAGCATTTT	CASSDGGYQPQHF
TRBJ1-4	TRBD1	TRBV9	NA	TGTGCCAGCAGCGCGCAGGGGGCATTAAGTGAAAAACTGTTTTTT	CASSAQGALSEKLFF
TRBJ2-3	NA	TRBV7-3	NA	TGTGCCAGCAGCTTAACTGGAAGCGGGCTTACCGAAGATACGCAGTATTTT	CASSLTGSGLTEDTQYF
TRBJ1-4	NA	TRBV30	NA	TGTGCCTGGAGTGCAGGGCGTGATGAAAAACTGTTTTTT	CAWSAGRDEKLFF
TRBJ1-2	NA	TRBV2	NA	TGTGCCAGCAACGGGGACACTAACTATGGCTACACCTTC	CASNGDTNYGYTF
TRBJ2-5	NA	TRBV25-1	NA	TGTGCCAGCAGTGGGAGAGAAGAGACCCAGTACTTC	CASSGREETQYF
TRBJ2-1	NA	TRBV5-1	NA	TGCGCCAGCAGTACGAGACTAATTAATGAGCAGTTCTTC	CASSTRLINEQFF
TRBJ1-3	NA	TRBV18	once	TGTGCCAGCTCGGAAGGGGCTGGAAACACCATATATTTT	CASSEGAGNTIYF
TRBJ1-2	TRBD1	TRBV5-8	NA	TGTGCCAGCGCCCGGGACAGGATTATTAACTATGGCTACACCTTC	CASARDRIINYGYTF
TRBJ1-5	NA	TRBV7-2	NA	TGTGCCAGCAGCCCCCACCGGGACACAATCAATCAGCCCCAGCATTTT	CASSPHRDTINQPQHF
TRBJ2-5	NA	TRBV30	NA	TGTGCCTGGACCAATGACAGTTACCAAGAGACCCAGTACTTC	CAWTNDSYQETQYF
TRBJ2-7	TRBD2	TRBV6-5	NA	TGTGCCAGCATCCCGGGACTAGCACCCTACGAGCAGTACTTC	CASIPGLAPYEQYF
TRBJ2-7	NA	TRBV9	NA	TGTGCCAGCAGCGTAATGCAGGGCACGGAGCAGTACTTC	CASSVMQGTEQYF
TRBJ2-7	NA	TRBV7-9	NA	TGTGCCAGCAGGCCACCGGGAGAGCTCCTACGGTACGAGCAGTACTTC	CASRPPGELLRYEQYF
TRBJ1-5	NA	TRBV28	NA	TGTGCCAGCAGTTCCCGGACTTGGCAGCCCCAGCATTTT	CASSSRTWQPQHF
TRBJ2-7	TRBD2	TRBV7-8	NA	TGTGCCAGCAGCCAGCGACTAGCGGGAGTCCCTTCGGGGGAGTACTTC	CASSQRLAGVPSGEYF
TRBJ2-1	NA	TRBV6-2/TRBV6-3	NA	TGTGCCAGCAGTTACCGGCGGAAAACCTACAATGAGCAGTTCTTC	CASSYRRKTYNEQFF
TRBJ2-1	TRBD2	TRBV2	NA	TGTGCCAGCAGACCGACTAGCGGGCCCTACAATGAGCAGTTCTTC	CASRPTSGPYNEQFF
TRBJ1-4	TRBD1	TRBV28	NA	TGTGCCAGCAGTTGGGACAGGGCAACTAATGAAAAACTGTTTTTT	CASSWDRATNEKLFF
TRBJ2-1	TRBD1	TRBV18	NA	TGTGCCAGCTCACCAGAGGGGGCTGAGCTTCTAGGCCAGTTCTTC	CASSPEGAELLGQFF
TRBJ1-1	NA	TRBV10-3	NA	TGTGCCATCAGTGTAAAAGGGAGTAACACTGAAGCTTTCTTT	CAISVKGSNTEAFF
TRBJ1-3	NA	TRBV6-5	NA	TGTGCCAGCAGGGACTTCTCTGGAAACACCATATATTTT	CASRDFSGNTIYF
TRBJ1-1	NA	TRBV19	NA	TGTGCCAGTAGTATAGAGGGGAGGTCAGAAACGAACACTGAAGCTTTCTTT	CASSIEGRSETNTEAFF
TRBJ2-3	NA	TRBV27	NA	TGTGCCAGCAGTTTGGGTCTAGGCACAGATACGCAGTATTTT	CASSLGLGTDTQYF
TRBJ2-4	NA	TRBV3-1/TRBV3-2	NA	TGTGCCAGCAGCTCCGACAGGCTAGCCAAAAACATTCAGTACTTC	CASSSDRLAKNIQYF
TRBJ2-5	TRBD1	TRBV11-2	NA	TGTGCCAGCAGCTCAAGACCAGGGGGCCAAGAGACCCAGTACTTC	CASSSRPGGQETQYF
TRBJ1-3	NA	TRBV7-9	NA	TGTGCCAGCTTCCTCGCGGGGGCGTCTGGAAACACCATATATTTT	CASFLAGASGNTIYF
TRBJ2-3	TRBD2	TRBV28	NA	TGTGCCAGCAGTTCGCCGGGGGCTAGCGGGACCGATACGCAGTATTTT	CASSSPGASGTDTQYF
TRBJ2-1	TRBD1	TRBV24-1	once	TGTGCCACCAGTGACCTCGGACAGGGTGGCTACAATGAGCAGTTCTTC	CATSDLGQGGYNEQFF
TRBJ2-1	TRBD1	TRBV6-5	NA	TGTGCCAGCAGGACCGGACAGGGGGGCTACAATGAGCAGTTCTTC	CASRTGQGGYNEQFF
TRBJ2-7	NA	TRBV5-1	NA	TGCGCCAGCAGCTTGGAGAAGCCTTCCTACGAGCAGTACTTC	CASSLEKPSYEQYF
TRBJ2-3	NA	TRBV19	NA	TGTGCCAGTAGGGCTAGAGGAGGGCCCACAGATACGCAGTATTTT	CASRARGGPTDTQYF
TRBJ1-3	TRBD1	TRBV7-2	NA	TGTGCCAGCAGCTGGACAGGGCGCTCTGGAAACACCATATATTTT	CASSWTGRSGNTIYF
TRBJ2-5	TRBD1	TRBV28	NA	TGTGCCACCTCAGGCGGGACAGGGGGGACACAAGAGACCCAGTACTTC	CATSGGTGGTQETQYF
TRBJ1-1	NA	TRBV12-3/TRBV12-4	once	TGTGCCAGCAGGACAGCTCAGAACACTGAAGCTTTCTTT	CASRTAQNTEAFF
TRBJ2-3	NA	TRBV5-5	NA	TGTGCCAGCAGCCCCGGGACTGAAGATACGCAGTATTTT	CASSPGTEDTQYF